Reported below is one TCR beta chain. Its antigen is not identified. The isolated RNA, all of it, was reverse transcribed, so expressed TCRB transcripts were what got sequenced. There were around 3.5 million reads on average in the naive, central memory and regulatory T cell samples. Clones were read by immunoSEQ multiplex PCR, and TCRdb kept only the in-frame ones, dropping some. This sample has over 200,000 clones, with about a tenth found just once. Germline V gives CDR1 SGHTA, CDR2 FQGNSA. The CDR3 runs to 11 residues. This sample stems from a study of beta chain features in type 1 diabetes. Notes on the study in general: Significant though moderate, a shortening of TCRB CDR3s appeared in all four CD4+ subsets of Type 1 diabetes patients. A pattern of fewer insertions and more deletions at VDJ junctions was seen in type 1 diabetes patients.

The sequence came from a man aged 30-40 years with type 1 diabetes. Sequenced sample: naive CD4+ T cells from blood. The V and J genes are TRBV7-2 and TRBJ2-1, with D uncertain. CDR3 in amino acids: CAEALNNEQFF. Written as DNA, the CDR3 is TGTGCTGAGGCTTTAAACAATGAGCAGTTCTTC. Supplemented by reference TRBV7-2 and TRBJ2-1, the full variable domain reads GAGVSQSPSNKVTEKGKDVELRCDPISGHTALYWYRQSLGQGLEFLIYFQGNSAPDKSGLPSDRFSAERTGGSVSTLTIQRTQQEDSAVYLCAEALNNEQFFGPGTRLTVL.